These 32 T cell receptor beta chains were all obtained from the same sample, sequenced in a study of T-cell memory formation after mild COVID-19 (dated by TCRdb to 2020 to 2022). The library was prepared using 5' RACE. Sequencing used an Illumina NovaSeq 6000. In-frame beta chains were kept once TCRdb had trimmed the public reads at Q25 with fastp and called clones with MiXCR. Every distinct CDR3 protein forms one entry, paired with its most common genes and DNA. Present in this sample are fewer than 350,000 distinct CDR3 sequences, 15% to 20% of which were seen just once. Around 23% of the sample goes to the ten largest clones. Material: PBMCs or a T cell subset sorted from them (not recorded which). The receptors come from a man younger than 35 who had mild COVID-19 (a few samples of this study predate the infection). The sample titles of this study are shuffled in the database, so cell type and time point are left out; the donor was told from shared clones.

The chain has TRBV12-3 or TRBV12-4 and TRBJ2-7; 7 positions agree with TRBD1. Trimming took 5 bases from V and 7 from J; bases not matched to a gene: 14. The CDR3 contains 15 residues. CDR3 protein: CASSARGQGYGEQYF. CDR3 in DNA: TGTGCCAGCAGTGCGAGGGGGCAGGGATATGGGGAGCAGTACTTC.

This chain connects TRBV9 to TRBJ2-3; 7 bases match TRBD2. Unmatched junction bases numbered 5, after V lost 3 bases and J lost 1 base. Germline loops: CDR1 SGDLS, CDR2 YYNGEE. The CDR3 spans 15 residues. DNA of the CDR3: TGTGCCAGCAGCGGAATGGGGGGGGGCACAGATACGCAGTATTTT. It codes for CASSGMGGGTDTQYF.

In this sample, this clonotype turned up many times. The gene calls are TRBV2 and TRBJ2-1, with D hard to call. Germline CDR1 SNHLY, CDR2 FYNNEI. V shed 6 bases and J shed 3 bases, with 3 bases lying between them. The CDR3 covers 11 residues. Written as DNA, the CDR3 is TGTGCCAGCAGATACTACAATGAGCAGTTCTTC. Protein sequence: CASRYYNEQFF.

CDR3 amino acids: CAIEDLYGYTF. Here the CDR3 DNA reads TGTGCCATTGAGGACCTCTATGGCTACACCTTC. The chain is built from TRBV12-3 or TRBV12-4 and TRBJ1-2; D call uncertain. CDR3 length: 11 amino acids. Trimming shortened V by 10 bases and J by 4 bases, and 10 bases separated the two germline ends.

The chain recombines TRBV15 with TRBJ1-1, with D unresolved. The CDR3 runs 16 residues. Trimming removed 0 bases from V and 0 bases from J, with 11 bases in between. CDR1 and CDR2 (germline): LNHNV, YYDKDF (reference sequence). The CDR3 reads CATSRDPTGMNTEAFF. In DNA form, the CDR3 reads TGTGCCACCAGCAGAGACCCCACGGGGATGAACACTGAAGCTTTCTTT.

This clonotype was counted a few times. The CDR3 DNA reads as TGTGCCAGCAGTTACTCGGCGGGGGGGGACTACAATGAGCAGTTCTTC. Amino acids: CASSYSAGGDYNEQFF. The chain employs TRBV6-2 or TRBV6-3 and TRBJ2-1; 9 bases are shared with TRBD2. Germline CDR1 and CDR2: MNHEY and SVGEGT. This CDR3 spans 16 amino acids. The V segment lost 0 bases and the J segment 3 bases; nucleotides outside the gene matches: 3.

V and J are TRBV6-6 and TRBJ2-7; 7 nucleotides align to TRBD2. CDR1 is MNHNY and CDR2 is SVGAGI in the germline V gene (reference sequence). The CDR3 totals 14 residues. Losses at the gene ends were 0 bases for V and 6 bases for J; bases not matched to a gene: 5. The CDR3 sequence: CASSYSGGSGEQYV. CDR3 sequence (DNA): TGTGCCAGCAGTTACTCCGGGGGGAGCGGCGAGCAGTACGTC.

Many counts were recorded for this clonotype. The CDR3 spells CASSPRWVSNQPQHF. CDR3 sequence (DNA): TGCGCCAGCAGCCCCCGCTGGGTTAGCAATCAGCCCCAGCATTTT. J is TRBJ1-5 and V is TRBV4-1, with unresolved D. Germline CDR1 and CDR2: MGHRA and YSYEKL. V was shortened by 4 bases and J by 0 bases, with 10 bases between the two germline ends. CDR3 length equals 15 residues.

The CDR3 is CSVGRSTDTQYF. The CDR3 DNA reads as TGCAGTGTCGGACGGAGCACAGATACGCAGTATTTT. The V and J genes are TRBV20-1 and TRBJ2-3; D is unresolved. Germline lookup yields CDR1 DFQATT and CDR2 SNEGSKA (reference sequence). This CDR3 region has 12 residues. The V gene lost 7 bases and the J gene lost 0 bases, with 8 bases spanning the gap.

The chain links TRBV28 to TRBJ2-4, with TRBD2 matching 8 bases. Germline values: CDR1 MDHEN, CDR2 SYDVKM. The CDR3 extends over 14 amino acids. With V trimmed by 6 bases and J by 9 bases, 10 bases remained unmatched. The CDR3 loop is CASSSRGGRGIQYF. The CDR3 DNA reads TGTGCCAGCAGCTCCCGGGGGGGAAGGGGCATTCAGTACTTC.

There are a few counts of this clonotype. This sequence joins TRBV12-3 or TRBV12-4 and TRBJ2-3; 12 nucleotides align to TRBD2. V lost 6 bases to trimming and J lost 2 bases; unmatched junction nucleotides: 3. The CDR3 is 15 amino acids. The CDR3 is CASRTSGGYTDTQYF. The DNA of the CDR3 is TGTGCCAGCAGGACTAGCGGGGGCTACACAGATACGCAGTATTTT.

This clonotype was picked up many times. The J gene is TRBJ2-5, the V gene TRBV7-2; no clear D gene. CDR1 and CDR2 (germline): SGHTA, FQGNSA. V shed 1 base and J shed 3 bases, with 18 bases lying between them. The CDR3 runs 17 residues. CDR3 nucleotides: TGTGCCAGCAGCTTAGGGGCCCGGTGGTTCCGCAAAGAGACCCAGTACTTC. This encodes CASSLGARWFRKETQYF.

The chain is built from TRBV18 and TRBJ1-3; the match to TRBD1 covers 9 bases. The CDR3 contains 17 residues. The germline gives CDR1 KGHSH, CDR2 LQKENI. The V and J ends lost 4 bases and 0 bases, in that order; junction bases with no gene match: 7. This CDR3 is CASSRDRALSSGNTIYF. The CDR3 nucleotides are TGTGCCAGCTCACGGGACAGGGCGCTCAGCTCTGGAAACACCATATATTTT.

This clonotype has a handful of counts. The chain joins TRBV29-1 to TRBJ2-3; D possibly corresponds to TRBD2 (7 bases). This CDR3 region has 16 residues. Germline CDR1 reads SQVTM; CDR2 reads ANQGSEA. Trimming took 6 bases from V and 3 from J, leaving 22 bases between them. The CDR3 DNA reads as TGCAGCGTCCCCGCGGGTTGGGGGGGCCTGACAGATACGCAGTATTTT. Amino acids: CSVPAGWGGLTDTQYF.

This clonotype was counted only a few times. This rearrangement joins TRBV29-1 to TRBJ2-3, with D possibly being TRBD1 (6 bases). V lost 5 bases and J 2 bases, leaving 8 bases between the germline ends. This CDR3 spans 12 amino acids. The V gene's germline CDR1 is SQVTM and CDR2 ANQGSEA. The CDR3 coding sequence is TGCAGCGTTTCAGGGGACACAGATACGCAGTATTTT. It is translated as CSVSGDTDTQYF.

The J gene is TRBJ2-1, the V gene TRBV28, with D unclear. The V end lost 8 bases, the J end lost 0 bases, and 11 bases lay between the germline ends. CDR3 length: 14 amino acids. The V gene's germline CDR1 is MDHEN and CDR2 SYDVKM. The CDR3 bases are TGTGCCAGCGTTAGTAGTAGCTCCTACAATGAGCAGTTCTTC. This sequence encodes CASVSSSSYNEQFF.

This sequence joins TRBV4-3 and TRBJ1-2; D uncertain. CDR1 LGHNA and CDR2 YSLEER come from the germline V gene. This CDR3 is built from 18 residues. V was shortened by 2 bases and J by 2 bases, with 21 bases between the two germline ends. DNA for the CDR3: TGCGCCAGCAGCCAATCGCCCGCTGTAGGGTGGCGGAACTATGGCTACACCTTC. Its translation is CASSQSPAVGWRNYGYTF.

This clonotype was detected only a few times. This chain joins TRBV5-6 and TRBJ1-1; no clear D gene. CDR3 length: 15 amino acids. V dropped 1 base and J dropped 1 base, with 11 bases sitting between them. Germline V gene sequence: CDR1 SGHDT, CDR2 YYEEEE. The CDR3 spells CASSLKGRANTEAFF. The CDR3 DNA reads TGTGCCAGCAGCTTGAAAGGCAGAGCGAACACTGAAGCTTTCTTT.

This clonotype was seen only a few times. The chain has TRBV6-5 and TRBJ1-5; 9 positions match TRBD1. Germline V lookup: CDR1 MNHEY, CDR2 SVGAGI. There are 13 residues in the CDR3. Trimming took 6 bases from V and 11 from J; bases not matched to a gene: 8. This CDR3 reads CASSLGQGLTQHF. The CDR3 DNA reads TGTGCCAGCAGCTTGGGACAGGGACTGACCCAGCATTTT.

The gene calls are TRBV7-9 and TRBJ1-2, with D hard to call. Germline CDR1 SEHNR, CDR2 FQNEAQ (reference sequence). The CDR3 consists of 17 residues. The V gene lost 1 base and the J gene lost 0 bases, with 15 bases spanning the gap. CDR3 residues: CASSLEHGFQANYGYTF. CDR3 DNA sequence: TGTGCCAGCAGCTTAGAACATGGGTTTCAAGCTAACTATGGCTACACCTTC.

The chain couples TRBV5-1 to TRBJ1-1, with D possibly TRBD1 on 6 matching bases. The CDR3 totals 12 residues. Trimming left V 4 bases short and J 6 bases short, with 10 bases between. The germline gives CDR1 SGHRS, CDR2 YFSETQ. CDR3 DNA: TGCGCCAGCAGCGTTGGGACACCTGAAGCTTTCTTT. Protein sequence: CASSVGTPEAFF.

V and J are TRBV20-1 and TRBJ1-2; TRBD1 matches 7 bases. V shed 5 bases, J shed 4 bases, and the junction held 4 bases outside the gene matches. The CDR3 contains 12 residues. Germline CDR1 DFQATT, CDR2 SNEGSKA (reference sequence). The CDR3 DNA reads TGCAGTGCTGAGAACAGGGGCTATGGCTACACCTTC. Amino acids: CSAENRGYGYTF.

This clonotype showed up many times. One end of the junction does not line up with germline, which may come from a read error. The chain couples TRBV5-1 to TRBJ2-1; no clear D. The CDR3 covers 13 residues. In germline, CDR1 is SGHRS, CDR2 YFSETQ. The CDR3 DNA sequence: TGTGCCAGCAGCTTAGGCTCCTACAATGAGCAGTTCTTC. It translates to CASSLGSYNEQFF. Looking up the rest from reference TRBV5-1 and TRBJ2-1 gives the full variable domain: KAGVTQTPRYLIKTRGQQVTLSCSPISGHRSVSWYQQTPGQGLQFLFEYFSETQRNKGNFPGRFSGRQFSNSRSEMNVSTLELGDSALYLCASSLGSYNEQFFGPGTRLTVL.

The V and J genes are TRBV11-2 and TRBJ2-4, with TRBD2 matching over 12 bases. The germline V gene has CDR1 SGHAT and CDR2 FQNNGV. V dropped 4 bases and J dropped 5; count of bases not matched to a gene: 6. This CDR3 has 16 amino acids. This chain's CDR3 is CASSSSSGGAENIQYF. In DNA form, the CDR3 reads TGTGCCAGCAGCTCCTCTAGCGGGGGGGCCGAAAACATTCAGTACTTC.

The rearrangement joins TRBV7-2 to TRBJ1-2; weak D call: TRBD1 (5 bases). Trimming took off 2 bases at V and 8 bases at J, with 18 bases between the two ends. Germline-derived CDR1 and CDR2 are SGHTA and FQGNSA. The CDR3 sequence is 15 residues long. The CDR3 is CASSLQPGPMEGYTF. The DNA of the CDR3 is TGTGCCAGCAGCTTACAACCGGGGCCGATGGAGGGCTACACCTTC.

This clonotype showed up just a few times. The chain carries TRBV4-1 and TRBJ1-1, with unresolved D. V lost 4 bases and J lost 6, with 12 bases in between. The length of the CDR3 is 13 residues. Germline lookup yields CDR1 MGHRA and CDR2 YSYEKL. Here the CDR3 DNA reads TGCGCCAGCAGCCCCGCACCCGGACCTGAAGCTTTCTTT. Amino acids: CASSPAPGPEAFF.

The CDR3 sequence is CSVARFGALHEQYV. CDR3 sequence (DNA): TGCAGTGTCGCACGGTTCGGAGCCCTACACGAGCAGTACGTC. The genes are TRBV20-1 and TRBJ2-7; D is undetermined. Per the germline V gene, CDR1 is DFQATT and CDR2 is SNEGSKA (reference sequence). V was trimmed by 7 bases and J by 5 bases, leaving 21 bases between them. The CDR3 consists of 14 residues.

The genes are TRBV6-2 or TRBV6-3 and TRBJ1-5; no reliable D call. The V gene's germline CDR1 is MNHEY and CDR2 SVGEGT. CDR3 size: 12 residues. Trimming left V 7 bases short and J 2 bases short, with 6 bases between. CDR3 bases: TGTGCCAGCACCGAACGCAATCAGCCCCAGCATTTT. It encodes CASTERNQPQHF.

There are a few counts of this clonotype. A much larger clone differs by one base, so this may be a read error. V and J are TRBV29-1 and TRBJ2-5, with D tentatively TRBD1 or TRBD2 (5 bases each). Germline V gives CDR1 SQVTM, CDR2 ANQGSEA. V shed 4 bases and J shed 1 base, with 7 bases lying between them. The CDR3 is made up of 12 amino acids. CDR3 DNA: TGCAGCGTTGGGGGGACCCAAGAGACCCAGTACTTC. This encodes CSVGGTQETQYF.

The J gene is TRBJ2-2, the V gene TRBV20-1, with 12 positions matching TRBD1. The V gene's germline CDR1 is DFQATT and CDR2 SNEGSKA (reference sequence). The CDR3 loop spans 16 amino acids. The V segment lost 2 bases and the J segment 6 bases; nucleotides outside the gene matches: 7. CDR3 in amino acids: CSARLRGQGAAGELFF. CDR3 coding DNA: TGCAGTGCTAGATTGAGGGGACAGGGGGCTGCCGGGGAGCTGTTTTTT.

The chain carries TRBV9 and TRBJ1-3; D might be TRBD1 (5 bases). The CDR3 is 12 residues long. V was shortened by 4 bases and J by 11 bases, with 13 bases between the two germline ends. Germline CDR1 SGDLS, CDR2 YYNGEE. CDR3 amino acids: CASSSPRGAIYF. CDR3 nucleotides: TGTGCCAGCAGCTCACCCCGGGGGGCCATATATTTT.

V usage is TRBV7-9 and J usage is TRBJ1-4, with D unresolved. Germline CDR1 is SEHNR and CDR2 is FQNEAQ (reference sequence). The V and J ends lost 3 bases and 4 bases respectively, with 9 bases between them. The CDR3 length is 14 residues. The CDR3 sequence: CASSFGSDNEKLFF. CDR3 sequence (DNA): TGTGCCAGCAGCTTCGGCAGCGATAATGAAAAACTGTTTTTT.